This is a list of T cell receptor beta chains from one sample in a study of cytomegalovirus exposure and HLA in healthy donors. Only in-frame clones appear in the TCRdb table, and some are missing; sequencing was by immunoSEQ multiplex PCR. The sample holds 150,000 to 200,000 clones; roughly four fifths are singletons and the top ten take around 2%. The sequencing sample was made of PBMCs. These receptor sequences come from a woman under 30 in good health and CMV-seropositive. The CDR3 runs from the conserved cysteine through the conserved F or W. The D gene is left open where the match is weak. Clone size is shown for a subset of rows, as once, few, many or a class of expanded clone.

cdr3_aa: CASSFYGTSRYNEQFF; cdr3_nt: TGTGCCAGCAGCTTTTACGGGACTAGTCGCTACAATGAGCAGTTCTTC; v_call: TRBV5-6; d_call: TRBD2; j_call: TRBJ2-1; clone_size: .
cdr3_aa: CASSLVLGDMNTEAFF; cdr3_nt: TGTGCCAGCAGCTTGGTGTTAGGAGATATGAACACTGAAGCTTTCTTT; v_call: TRBV5-5; d_call: .; j_call: TRBJ1-1; clone_size: .
cdr3_aa: CASSNDRRTDTQYF; cdr3_nt: TGTGCCAGCAGTAACGACAGGCGCACAGATACGCAGTATTTT; v_call: TRBV2; d_call: .; j_call: TRBJ2-3; clone_size: .
cdr3_aa: CASSLAPADSPLHF; cdr3_nt: TGTGCCAGCAGTCTCGCCCCTGCGGATTCACCCCTCCACTTT; v_call: TRBV11-2; d_call: .; j_call: TRBJ1-6; clone_size: .
cdr3_aa: CASSEQGSGGYTF; cdr3_nt: TGTGCCAGCAGTGAACAGGGATCAGGTGGCTACACCTTC; v_call: TRBV6-1; d_call: .; j_call: TRBJ1-2; clone_size: .
cdr3_aa: CASSLEGGPGELFF; cdr3_nt: TGCGCCAGCAGCTTGGAAGGGGGCCCCGGGGAGCTGTTTTTT; v_call: TRBV5-1; d_call: TRBD1; j_call: TRBJ2-2; clone_size: once
cdr3_aa: CASSPVTSRSYNEQFF; cdr3_nt: TGTGCCAGCAGCCCCGTTACGAGCCGCTCCTACAATGAGCAGTTCTTC; v_call: TRBV13; d_call: .; j_call: TRBJ2-1; clone_size: once
cdr3_aa: CASRTGTAYGYTF; cdr3_nt: TGTGCCAGCCGGACCGGGACAGCTTACGGCTACACCTTC; v_call: TRBV19; d_call: TRBD1; j_call: TRBJ1-2; clone_size: .
cdr3_aa: CASTRRGTGFNEQFF; cdr3_nt: TGTGCCAGCACCAGAAGAGGGACAGGGTTCAATGAGCAGTTCTTC; v_call: TRBV2; d_call: TRBD1; j_call: TRBJ2-1; clone_size: few
cdr3_aa: CASSFGTGIGYTF; cdr3_nt: TGTGCCAGCAGCTTCGGGACAGGGATTGGCTACACCTTC; v_call: TRBV11-3; d_call: TRBD1; j_call: TRBJ1-2; clone_size: .
cdr3_aa: CASSQVGGYGYTF; cdr3_nt: TGCGCCAGCAGCCAAGTGGGGGGCTATGGCTACACCTTC; v_call: TRBV4-1; d_call: .; j_call: TRBJ1-2; clone_size: .
cdr3_aa: CASSESGGGAREQFF; cdr3_nt: TGCGCCAGCAGTGAGTCAGGCGGGGGGGCCCGTGAGCAGTTCTTC; v_call: TRBV10-1; d_call: TRBD2; j_call: TRBJ2-1; clone_size: .
cdr3_aa: CASSHPGGPQYF; cdr3_nt: TGTGCCAGCAGCCACCCAGGGGGTCCGCAGTATTTT; v_call: TRBV7-2; d_call: TRBD1; j_call: TRBJ2-3; clone_size: .
cdr3_aa: CASSERTSSGELFF; cdr3_nt: TGTGCCAGCAGTGAACGGACTAGCTCCGGGGAGCTGTTTTTT; v_call: TRBV2; d_call: TRBD2; j_call: TRBJ2-2; clone_size: .
cdr3_aa: CASSYSGARGNTEAFF; cdr3_nt: TGTGCCAGCAGTTACTCAGGGGCCCGAGGGAACACTGAAGCTTTCTTT; v_call: TRBV6-5; d_call: .; j_call: TRBJ1-1; clone_size: .
cdr3_aa: CASSGQVSGANVLTF; cdr3_nt: TGTGCCAGCAGCGGACAGGTTTCTGGGGCCAACGTCCTGACTTTC; v_call: TRBV6-5; d_call: TRBD1; j_call: TRBJ2-6; clone_size: .
cdr3_aa: CANIQNTGELFF; cdr3_nt: TGTGCCAACATACAGAACACCGGGGAGCTGTTTTTT; v_call: TRBV2; d_call: .; j_call: TRBJ2-2; clone_size: .
cdr3_aa: CASSVRGGDTEAFF; cdr3_nt: TGTGCCAGCAGTGTGAGGGGGGGAGACACTGAAGCTTTCTTT; v_call: TRBV6-4; d_call: .; j_call: TRBJ1-1; clone_size: .
cdr3_aa: CASSTGGSVETQYF; cdr3_nt: TGTGCCAGCAGCACCGGCGGGTCTGTCGAGACCCAGTACTTC; v_call: TRBV7-2; d_call: .; j_call: TRBJ2-5; clone_size: .
cdr3_aa: CASRPAGGLGQPQHF; cdr3_nt: TGTGCCAGCCGCCCCGCCGGAGGCTTAGGTCAGCCCCAGCATTTT; v_call: TRBV6-6; d_call: .; j_call: TRBJ1-5; clone_size: .
cdr3_aa: CASSQEGQGADTIYF; cdr3_nt: TGCGCCAGCAGCCAAGAAGGTCAAGGGGCTGACACCATATATTTT; v_call: TRBV4-1; d_call: .; j_call: TRBJ1-3; clone_size: .
cdr3_aa: CAWSADRADEKLFF; cdr3_nt: TGTGCCTGGAGCGCGGACAGGGCGGATGAAAAACTGTTTTTT; v_call: TRBV30; d_call: TRBD1; j_call: TRBJ1-4; clone_size: .
cdr3_aa: CASSRSSNEQFF; cdr3_nt: TGTGCCAGCAGTCGCTCTAGTAATGAGCAGTTCTTC; v_call: TRBV6-1; d_call: .; j_call: TRBJ2-1; clone_size: .
cdr3_aa: CASRGLVSGEQFF; cdr3_nt: TGTGCCAGCAGAGGACTAGTGTCAGGAGAGCAGTTCTTC; v_call: TRBV27; d_call: TRBD2; j_call: TRBJ2-1; clone_size: .
cdr3_aa: CAWNPGQGYTF; cdr3_nt: TGTGCCTGGAACCCGGGACAAGGCTACACCTTC; v_call: TRBV30; d_call: .; j_call: TRBJ1-2; clone_size: .
cdr3_aa: CASSLNPGQGGYEQYF; cdr3_nt: TGTGCCAGCTCACTAAACCCCGGGCAGGGGGGTTACGAGCAGTACTTC; v_call: TRBV18; d_call: .; j_call: TRBJ2-7; clone_size: .
cdr3_aa: CASSYRGLDQPQHF; cdr3_nt: TGTGCCAGCAGCTACAGGGGTTTGGATCAGCCCCAGCATTTT; v_call: TRBV5-5; d_call: TRBD1; j_call: TRBJ1-5; clone_size: once
cdr3_aa: CASSLARFGELFF; cdr3_nt: TGTGCCAGCAGTCTTGCGCGGTTCGGGGAGCTGTTTTTT; v_call: TRBV27; d_call: .; j_call: TRBJ2-2; clone_size: .
cdr3_aa: CASSDGQVFGEQFF; cdr3_nt: TGTGCCAGCAGTGACGGGCAGGTATTTGGTGAGCAGTTCTTC; v_call: TRBV6-4; d_call: .; j_call: TRBJ2-1; clone_size: once
cdr3_aa: CASSWTGGHLLDEQFF; cdr3_nt: TGTGCCAGCAGTTGGACAGGGGGCCACCTGTTGGATGAGCAGTTCTTC; v_call: TRBV27; d_call: TRBD1; j_call: TRBJ2-1; clone_size: .
cdr3_aa: CASSIGHGQETQYF; cdr3_nt: TGTGCCAGTAGTATCGGACACGGACAAGAGACCCAGTACTTC; v_call: TRBV19; d_call: .; j_call: TRBJ2-5; clone_size: .